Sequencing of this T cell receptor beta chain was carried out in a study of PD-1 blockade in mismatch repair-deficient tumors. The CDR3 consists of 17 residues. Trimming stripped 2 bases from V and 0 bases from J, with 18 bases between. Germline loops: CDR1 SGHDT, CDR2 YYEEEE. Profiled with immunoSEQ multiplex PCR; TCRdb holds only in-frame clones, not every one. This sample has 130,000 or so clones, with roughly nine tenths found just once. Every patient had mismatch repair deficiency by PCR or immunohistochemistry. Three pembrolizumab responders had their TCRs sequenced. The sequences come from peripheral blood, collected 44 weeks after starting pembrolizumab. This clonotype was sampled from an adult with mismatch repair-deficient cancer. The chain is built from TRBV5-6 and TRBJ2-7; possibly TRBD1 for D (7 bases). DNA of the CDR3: TGTGCCAGCAGCTTCTCCCGGAGGGGACAGAACTCCTACGAGCAGTACTTC. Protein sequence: CASSFSRRGQNSYEQYF.